This T cell receptor beta chain emerged from a study of T-cell reconstitution after alpha-beta-depleted transplantation in children. This CDR3 is built from 16 residues. CDR1 and CDR2 (germline): SEHNR, FQNEAQ (reference sequence). V trimming: 0 bases; J trimming: 6 bases; junction bases outside the gene matches: 7. Whole-study results and caveats: Most T-cell counts and diversity one year after the transplant came from T cells that were newly produced. Reportedly, roughly two months post-transplant, alpha-beta T cells arose from several hundred expanded graft clones.

Only a few counts were recorded for this clonotype. Its antigen is not identified. Unique molecular identifiers were incorporated during preparation of the TCRbeta library. In TCRdb, the PCR reads were re-called with MiXCR into one record per CDR3 protein. The repertoire holds 250,000 to 350,000 distinct CDR3 sequences, with roughly 25% as singletons. This chain connects TRBV7-9 to TRBJ2-4; 8 nucleotides line up with TRBD1. The sequence was obtained from a male patient aged 10 to 17 who had a stem cell transplant for acute lymphoblastic leukemia, so the T cells may come from the graft donor. The sequencing used PBMCs, mostly from graft donor cells, collected 180 days after TCRalphabeta/CD19-depleted stem cell transplant. The CDR3 protein is CASSLATRTGLNIQYF. The CDR3 nucleotides read TGTGCCAGCAGCTTAGCAACCAGGACAGGGTTAAACATTCAGTACTTC.